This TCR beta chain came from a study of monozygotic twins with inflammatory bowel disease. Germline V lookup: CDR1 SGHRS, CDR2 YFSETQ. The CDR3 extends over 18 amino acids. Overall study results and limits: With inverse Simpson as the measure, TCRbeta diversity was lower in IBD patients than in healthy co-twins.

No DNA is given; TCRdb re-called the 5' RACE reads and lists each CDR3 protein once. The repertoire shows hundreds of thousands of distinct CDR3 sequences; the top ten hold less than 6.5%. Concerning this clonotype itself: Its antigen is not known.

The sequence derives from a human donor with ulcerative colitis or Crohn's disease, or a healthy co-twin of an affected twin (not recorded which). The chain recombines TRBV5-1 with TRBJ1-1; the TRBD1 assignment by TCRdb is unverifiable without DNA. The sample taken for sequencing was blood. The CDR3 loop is CASTQVPGAHSMNTEAFF.